The next 9 T cell receptor beta chains were all read from a single sample in a study of blood T cells in healthy people across ages. A second roughly 6 to 11 cycle PCR used barcoded and J-beta primers. TCRdb reprocessed the 5' RACE reads with MiXCR, giving one entry per CDR3 protein. The table has some 1 million distinct CDR3 sequences, 35% to 55% seen once; the top ten hold about 19%. The sequenced material came from blood. These receptors were taken from a woman aged 55-70 years in good health.

V and J are TRBV6-4 and TRBJ1-6; D may be TRBD1 (6 bases). This CDR3 comprises 17 residues. CDR1 and CDR2 (germline): MRHNA, SNTAGT. Deletions cut 7 bases from V and 0 bases from J, with 16 bases between. The CDR3 spells CASNRPQGHSYNSPLHF. CDR3 DNA sequence: TGTGCCAGCAATCGACCACAGGGCCACTCCTATAATTCACCCCTCCACTTT.

This CDR3 reads CATFNFYGSSPYEQYF. CDR3 in DNA: TGTGCCACCTTTAATTTTTACGGGAGCAGCCCCTACGAGCAGTACTTC. J is TRBJ2-7 and V is TRBV6-4; possibly TRBD2 for D (6 bases). CDR1 and CDR2 (germline): MRHNA, SNTAGT. V was trimmed by 10 bases and J by 2 bases, leaving 24 bases between them. The CDR3 loop spans 16 amino acids.

The rearrangement uses TRBV20-1 and TRBJ1-1, with D possibly matching TRBD1 (6 bases). Trimming shortened V by 1 base and J by 5 bases, and 11 bases separated the two germline ends. Per germline, CDR1 DFQATT and CDR2 SNEGSKA (reference sequence). The length of the CDR3 is 13 residues. The CDR3 sequence is CSARGRGRTEAFF. CDR3 coding DNA: TGCAGTGCTAGAGGGCGGGGGCGGACTGAAGCTTTCTTT.

There are a few counts of this clonotype. The CDR3 DNA reads as TGCAGTGCTACGGGGAGGGACAGGGATAAGCTGAGGGAGCAGTACTTC. This gives the protein CSATGRDRDKLREQYF. The chain employs TRBV20-1 and TRBJ2-5, with 9 bases aligning to TRBD1. The V segment lost 4 bases and the J segment 11 bases; nucleotides outside the gene matches: 20. The CDR3 sequence is 16 residues long. The germline V gene encodes CDR1 DFQATT and CDR2 SNEGSKA (reference sequence).

The chain is built from TRBV7-9 and TRBJ1-1; 10 bases map to TRBD1. The CDR3 is 16 residues long. The J segment lost 4 bases and the V segment lost 3 bases, leaving 8 bases of the junction unmatched. The germline CDR1 and CDR2 sequences are SEHNR and FQNEAQ (reference sequence). CDR3 residues: CASSFDRGRPGTEAFF. In DNA, the CDR3 is TGTGCCAGCAGCTTCGACAGGGGGCGTCCGGGCACTGAAGCTTTCTTT.

This clonotype was found once. This chain uses TRBV12-3 or TRBV12-4 with TRBJ1-5; no definite D call. The CDR3 runs 13 residues. V was clipped by 1 base and J by 6 bases, with 7 bases between them. The CDR3: CASSLGEIQPQHF. In DNA, the CDR3 is TGTGCCAGCAGTTTAGGGGAGATTCAGCCCCAGCATTTT.

The V gene is TRBV9, the J gene TRBJ2-7; 7 bases agree with TRBD1. The CDR3 length is 14 residues. CDR1 and CDR2 (germline): SGDLS, YYNGEE. V shed 4 bases, J shed 6 bases, and the junction held 10 bases outside the gene matches. The CDR3 coding sequence is TGTGCCAGCAGCCTTACCCCTACAGGGGTCGAGCAGTACTTC. This translates into CASSLTPTGVEQYF.

The chain is built from TRBV7-2 and TRBJ2-7; perhaps TRBD1 as D (6 bases). Trimming cost V 4 bases and J 5 bases, with 15 bases left between them. In germline, CDR1 is SGHTA, CDR2 FQGNSA. This CDR3 is built from 14 residues. The chain's CDR3 is CASSSDRYSHEQYF. CDR3 nucleotides: TGTGCCAGCAGCTCGGACAGATACTCTCACGAGCAGTACTTC.

The chain combines TRBV27 with TRBJ2-5; a possible D gene is TRBD1 (8 bases). CDR1 is MNHEY and CDR2 is SMNVEV in the germline V gene (reference sequence). Trimming took off 2 bases at V and 11 bases at J, with 21 bases between the two ends. The CDR3 has 15 residues. CDR3 protein: CASSLGGGRQGRQYF. CDR3 DNA: TGTGCCAGCAGTTTAGGGGGCGGGAGACAGGGGAGGCAGTACTTC.